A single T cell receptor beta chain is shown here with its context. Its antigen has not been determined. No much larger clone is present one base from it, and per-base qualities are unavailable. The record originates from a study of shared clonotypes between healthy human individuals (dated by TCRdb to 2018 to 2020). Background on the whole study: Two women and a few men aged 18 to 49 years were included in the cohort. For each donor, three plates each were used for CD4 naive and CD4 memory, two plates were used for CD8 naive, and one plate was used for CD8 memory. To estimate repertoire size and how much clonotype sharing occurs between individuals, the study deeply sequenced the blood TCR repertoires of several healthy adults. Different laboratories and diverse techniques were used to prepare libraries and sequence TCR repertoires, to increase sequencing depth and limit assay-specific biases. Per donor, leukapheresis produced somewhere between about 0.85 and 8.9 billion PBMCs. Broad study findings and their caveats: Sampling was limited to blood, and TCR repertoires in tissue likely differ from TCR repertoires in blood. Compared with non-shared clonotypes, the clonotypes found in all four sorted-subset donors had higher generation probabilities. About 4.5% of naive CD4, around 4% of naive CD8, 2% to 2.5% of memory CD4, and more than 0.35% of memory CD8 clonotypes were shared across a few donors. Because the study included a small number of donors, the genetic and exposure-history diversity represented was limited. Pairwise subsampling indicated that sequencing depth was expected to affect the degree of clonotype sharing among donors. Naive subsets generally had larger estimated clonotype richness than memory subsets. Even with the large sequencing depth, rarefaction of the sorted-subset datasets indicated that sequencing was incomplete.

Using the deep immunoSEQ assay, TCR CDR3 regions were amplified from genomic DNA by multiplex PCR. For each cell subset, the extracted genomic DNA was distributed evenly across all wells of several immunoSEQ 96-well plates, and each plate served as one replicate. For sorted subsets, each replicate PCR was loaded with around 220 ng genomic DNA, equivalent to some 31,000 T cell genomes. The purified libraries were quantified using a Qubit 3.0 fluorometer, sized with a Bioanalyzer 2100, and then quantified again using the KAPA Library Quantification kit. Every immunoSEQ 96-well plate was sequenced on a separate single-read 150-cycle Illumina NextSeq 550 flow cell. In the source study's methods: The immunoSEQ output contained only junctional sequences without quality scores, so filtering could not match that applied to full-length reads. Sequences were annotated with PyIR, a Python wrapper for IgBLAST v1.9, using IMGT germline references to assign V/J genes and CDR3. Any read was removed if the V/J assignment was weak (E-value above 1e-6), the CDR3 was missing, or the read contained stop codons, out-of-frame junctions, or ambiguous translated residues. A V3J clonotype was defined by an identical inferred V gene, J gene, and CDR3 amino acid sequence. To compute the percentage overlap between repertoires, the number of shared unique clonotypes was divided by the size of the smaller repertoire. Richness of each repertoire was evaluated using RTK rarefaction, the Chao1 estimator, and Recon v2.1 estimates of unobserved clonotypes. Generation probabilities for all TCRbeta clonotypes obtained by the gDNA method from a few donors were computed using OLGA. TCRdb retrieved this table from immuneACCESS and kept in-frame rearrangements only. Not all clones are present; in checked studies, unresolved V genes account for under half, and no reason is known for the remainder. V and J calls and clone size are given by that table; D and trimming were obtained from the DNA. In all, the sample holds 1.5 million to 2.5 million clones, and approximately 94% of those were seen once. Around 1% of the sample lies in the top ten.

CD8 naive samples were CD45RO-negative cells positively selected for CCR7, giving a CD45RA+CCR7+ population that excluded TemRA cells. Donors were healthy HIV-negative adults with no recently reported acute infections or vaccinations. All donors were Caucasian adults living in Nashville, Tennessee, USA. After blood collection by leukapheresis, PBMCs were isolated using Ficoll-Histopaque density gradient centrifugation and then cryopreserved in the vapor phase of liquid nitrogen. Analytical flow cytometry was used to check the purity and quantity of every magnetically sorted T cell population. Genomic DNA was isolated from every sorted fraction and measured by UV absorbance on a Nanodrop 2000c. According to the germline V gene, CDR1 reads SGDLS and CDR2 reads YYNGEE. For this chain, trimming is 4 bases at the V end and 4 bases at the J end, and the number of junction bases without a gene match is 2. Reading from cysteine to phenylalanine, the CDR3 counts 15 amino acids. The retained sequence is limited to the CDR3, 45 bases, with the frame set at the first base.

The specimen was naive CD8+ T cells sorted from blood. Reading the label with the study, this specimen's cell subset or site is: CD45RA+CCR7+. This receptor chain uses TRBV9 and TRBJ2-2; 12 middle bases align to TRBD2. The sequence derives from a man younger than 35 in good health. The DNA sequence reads TGTGCCAGCAGCCCGGGACTAGCGGGCACCGGGGAGCTGTTTTTT. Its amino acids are CASSPGLAGTGELFF.